This entry describes one T cell receptor (beta chain). Its antigen is not known. The data stem from a study of regulatory and conventional T cells in RAG deficiency. Study-level points and caveats: Treg unique TCR beta sequences were about 92-fold fewer in Omenn syndrome and CID/AS patients than controls. In Omenn syndrome, Treg and Tconv repertoires overlapped >85%.

The germline gives CDR1 LGHNA, CDR2 YSLEER. Deletions cut 0 bases from V and 2 bases from J, with 20 bases between. The CDR3 has 19 amino acids. Genomic DNA came from blood conventional CD4+ T cells gated CD25-low CD127-high. The table came from immunoSEQ multiplex PCR; TCRdb's copy has only in-frame clones and leaves some out. The sample consists of tens of thousands of clones, 96% of them appearing once. These records were also assigned to another study, of regulatory T cells. As that study records: The primer mix had 52 TRBV and 13 TRBJ primers.

Source material: CD25- CD4+ T cells sorted from blood. The TCR was taken from a human donor in good health. The chain carries TRBV4-3 and TRBJ1-3, with D perhaps TRBD1 (6 bases). Here the CDR3 reads CASSQELQGMLVAGNTIYF. The CDR3 nucleotides are TGCGCCAGCAGCCAAGAATTACAGGGAATGCTAGTTGCTGGAAACACCATATATTTT.